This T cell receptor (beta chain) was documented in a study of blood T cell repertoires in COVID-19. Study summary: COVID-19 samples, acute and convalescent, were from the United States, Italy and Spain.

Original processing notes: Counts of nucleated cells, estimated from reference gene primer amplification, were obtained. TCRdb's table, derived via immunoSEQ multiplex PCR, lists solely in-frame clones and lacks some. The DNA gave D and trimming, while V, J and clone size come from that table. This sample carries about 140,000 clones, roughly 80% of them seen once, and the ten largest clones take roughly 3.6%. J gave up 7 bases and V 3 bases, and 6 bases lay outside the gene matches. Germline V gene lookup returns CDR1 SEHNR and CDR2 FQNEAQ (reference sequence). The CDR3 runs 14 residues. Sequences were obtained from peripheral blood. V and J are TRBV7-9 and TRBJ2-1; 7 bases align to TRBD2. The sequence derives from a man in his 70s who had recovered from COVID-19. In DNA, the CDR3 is TGTGCCAGCAGCTTTAATACGGGAGGAAATGAGCAGTTCTTC. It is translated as CASSFNTGGNEQFF. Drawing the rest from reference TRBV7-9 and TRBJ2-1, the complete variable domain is DTGVSQNPRHKITKRGQNVTFRCDPISEHNRLYWYRQTLGQGPEFLTYFQNEAQLEKSRLLSDRFSAERPKGSFSTLEIQRTEQGDSAMYLCASSFNTGGNEQFFGPGTRLTVL.